One sample yielded the 17 T cell receptor beta chains listed below, sequenced in a study of CD8+ T cells in alopecia areata. Isolated RNA was reverse transcribed into cDNA used as the sequencing template. Some clones are missing from TCRdb's copy, which holds only in-frame ones; the method was immunoSEQ multiplex PCR. The data show 130,000 to 150,000 clones, 40% to 65% seen once. Sequenced here: CD4+ T cells sorted from blood, sampled at week 0. The source of these receptors is a human donor with alopecia areata.

The chain uses TRBV6-1 and TRBJ2-7; D gene uncertain. This CDR3 region has 11 residues. Trimming took off 4 bases at V and 4 bases at J, with 5 bases between the two ends. CDR1 is MNHNS, CDR2 SASEGT, per germline. CDR3 bases: TGTGCCAGCAGTGCAGGATACGAGCAGTACTTC. Residues: CASSAGYEQYF.

The table lists this clone with many counts. The gene calls are TRBV18 and TRBJ2-7, with D possibly called TRBD1 or TRBD2 (5 bases each). Germline-derived CDR1 and CDR2 are KGHSH and LQKENI. The CDR3 totals 13 residues. The V and J ends lost 2 bases and 4 bases respectively, with 9 bases between them. CDR3 amino acids: CASSPSGQYEQYF. The DNA of the CDR3 is TGTGCCAGCTCACCATCGGGGCAGTACGAGCAGTACTTC.

V and J are TRBV4-2 and TRBJ1-1; TRBD1 might be the D (6 bases). Germline V gene lookup returns CDR1 LGHNA and CDR2 YNFKEQ. V gave up 0 bases and J gave up 1 base, with 9 bases separating them. The CDR3 runs to 15 residues. CDR3 nucleotides: TGTGCCAGCAGCCAAGAGGGGGGCAAGAACACTGAAGCTTTCTTT. Its translation is CASSQEGGKNTEAFF.

This clone has more than one count but fewer than ten. The chain combines TRBV28 with TRBJ2-2, with D possibly matching TRBD2 (5 bases). This CDR3 comprises 15 residues. Germline-derived CDR1 and CDR2 are MDHEN and SYDVKM. The V end lost 3 bases, the J end lost 7 bases, and 15 bases lay between the germline ends. The CDR3 loop reads CASSFRQLGIGELFF. As DNA, the CDR3 is TGTGCCAGCAGTTTTCGGCAACTAGGAATCGGGGAGCTGTTTTTT.

The gene calls are TRBV7-3 and TRBJ1-2; the match to TRBD1 covers 7 bases. V shed 6 bases and J 4 bases; nucleotides not matched to a gene: 11. The CDR3 consists of 15 residues. Looked up from germline, CDR1 is SGHTA and CDR2 is FQGTGA. CDR3 bases: TGTGCCAGCAGTCCTGGGGGACAGCAACTCTATGGCTACACCTTC. Protein product: CASSPGGQQLYGYTF.

This chain connects TRBV6-1 to TRBJ2-4; D unresolved. From germline, CDR1 is MNHNS and CDR2 SASEGT. This CDR3 has 12 amino acids. The V gene lost 2 bases and the J gene lost 15 bases, with 14 bases spanning the gap. CDR3 protein: CASSEQRVFPYF. In nucleotides, the CDR3 is TGTGCCAGCAGTGAACAGCGCGTCTTTCCGTACTTC.

This clone was detected a few times. V is TRBV29-1 and J is TRBJ1-1, with D perhaps matching TRBD1 (6 bases). The V end was cut by 4 bases, the J end by 3 bases, with 12 bases between. This CDR3 spans 13 amino acids. CDR1 is SQVTM and CDR2 is ANQGSEA in the germline V gene. CDR3 residues: CSVGTAFYTEAFF. Written as DNA, the CDR3 is TGCAGCGTTGGGACAGCCTTCTACACTGAAGCTTTCTTT.

This sequence joins TRBV19 and TRBJ1-1; tentative D call: TRBD1 (6 bases). Between the trimmed V and J ends, which lost 6 bases and 4 bases, there was a span of 15 bases. CDR3 size: 14 residues. Germline V gives CDR1 LNHDA, CDR2 SQIVND (reference sequence). The CDR3 region is CASRDGQRGTEAFF. CDR3 sequence (DNA): TGTGCCAGTAGGGACGGACAGCGCGGCACTGAAGCTTTCTTT.

This clone was recorded only once. V is TRBV6-1 and J is TRBJ1-1; TRBD1 matches at 10 bases. Trimming removed 7 bases from V and 6 bases from J; junction bases left unmatched: 8. This CDR3 region has 14 residues. Germline assignment: CDR1 MNHNS and CDR2 SASEGT. In nucleotides, the CDR3 is TGTGCCAGCAAGGGGACAGGGGTATTGTCTGAAGCTTTCTTT. It encodes CASKGTGVLSEAFF.

The chain has TRBV4-2 and TRBJ2-1; tentatively, D is TRBD1 or TRBD2 (6 bases each). This CDR3 is built from 15 residues. The V and J ends lost 0 bases and 5 bases respectively, with 11 bases between them. Germline CDR1 is LGHNA and CDR2 is YNFKEQ. The CDR3 coding sequence is TGTGCCAGCAGCCAAGATAGGGGGACTCACAATGAGCAGTTCTTC. The encoded protein is CASSQDRGTHNEQFF.

CDR3 loop: CATTSGFGTEAFF. The CDR3 DNA sequence: TGTGCGACAACCTCAGGTTTCGGCACTGAAGCTTTCTTT. The chain employs TRBV7-2 and TRBJ1-1; D gene uncertain. The CDR3 sequence is 13 residues long. Germline V CDR1 and CDR2: SGHTA, FQGNSA.

V usage is TRBV29-1 and J usage is TRBJ1-1; D uncertain. The CDR3 is 16 amino acids. Germline V lookup: CDR1 SQVTM, CDR2 ANQGSEA. The V gene lost 4 bases and the J gene lost 4 bases, with 22 bases spanning the gap. The DNA of the CDR3 is TGCAGCGTTGCGAGGGCAATTAACACGGGTTTCACTGAAGCTTTCTTT. It encodes CSVARAINTGFTEAFF.

The chain joins TRBV30 to TRBJ2-5, with TRBD2 matching over 8 bases. The CDR3 runs to 13 residues. The V gene's germline CDR1 is GTSNPN and CDR2 SVGIG (reference sequence). After removal of 3 bases from V and 4 bases from J, the junction contained 4 bases not matched to a gene. The CDR3 spells CAWSGRAGETQYF. DNA of the CDR3: TGTGCCTGGAGCGGGAGGGCCGGAGAGACCCAGTACTTC.

This clone was detected a few times. This chain uses TRBV5-1 with TRBJ2-7, with TRBD1 matching over 7 bases. The CDR3 runs to 14 residues. Germline V gene data show CDR1 as SGHRS and CDR2 as YFSETQ. Germline trimming cut 4 bases from V and 3 bases from J; bases unmatched to any gene: 7. The CDR3 nucleotides read TGCGCCAGCAGCCAAGGACAGGCCAACTACGAGCAGTACTTC. Amino acid sequence: CASSQGQANYEQYF.

The V and J genes are TRBV6-5 and TRBJ1-1; D perhaps matches TRBD1 (6 bases). The V gene's germline CDR1 is MNHEY and CDR2 SVGAGI. Trimming removed 6 bases at V and 0 bases at J, with 11 bases between. The CDR3 contains 14 residues. The CDR3 region has the DNA TGTGCCAGCAGAACTGGACAGCTGAACACTGAAGCTTTCTTT. Protein product: CASRTGQLNTEAFF.

This clone was counted a single time. The chain links TRBV29-1 to TRBJ2-4; 12 bases match TRBD2. Germline V lookup: CDR1 SQVTM, CDR2 ANQGSEA. The CDR3 is 13 residues long. The V gene end was trimmed by 8 bases and the J gene end by 7 bases; junction bases not matched to a gene: 6. The CDR3, as DNA: TGCAGCACTCGACTAGCGGGAGTGAACATTCAGTACTTC. Residues: CSTRLAGVNIQYF.

This clone was seen more than once but under ten times. The V and J genes are TRBV27 and TRBJ1-5; the D is unclear. In germline, CDR1 is MNHEY, CDR2 SMNVEV (reference sequence). V lost 4 bases and J 0 bases, leaving 7 bases between the germline ends. The CDR3 sequence is 14 residues long. Here the CDR3 reads CASSSEYSNQPQHF. The CDR3 nucleotides are TGTGCCAGCAGTTCGGAATATAGCAATCAGCCCCAGCATTTT.